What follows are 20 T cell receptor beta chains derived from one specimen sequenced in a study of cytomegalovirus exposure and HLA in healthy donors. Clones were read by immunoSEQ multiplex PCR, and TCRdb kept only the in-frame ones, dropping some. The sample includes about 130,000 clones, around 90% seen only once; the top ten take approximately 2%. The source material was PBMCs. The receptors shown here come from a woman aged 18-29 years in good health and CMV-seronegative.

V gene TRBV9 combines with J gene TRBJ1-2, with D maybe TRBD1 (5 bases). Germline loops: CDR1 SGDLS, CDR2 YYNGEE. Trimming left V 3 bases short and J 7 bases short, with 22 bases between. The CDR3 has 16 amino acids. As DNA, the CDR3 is TGTGCCAGCAGCGCCTCCCACTTGCGCCCGGGGGGTGGCTACACCTTC. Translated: CASSASHLRPGGGYTF.

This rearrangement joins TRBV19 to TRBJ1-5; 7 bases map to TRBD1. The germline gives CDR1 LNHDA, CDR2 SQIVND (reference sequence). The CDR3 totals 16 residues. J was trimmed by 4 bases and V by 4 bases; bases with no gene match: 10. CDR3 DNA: TGTGCCAGTAGTAATCTACTCCGGGACAGAAATCAGCCCCAGCATTTT. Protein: CASSNLLRDRNQPQHF. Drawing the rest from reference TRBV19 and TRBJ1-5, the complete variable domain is DGGITQSPKYLFRKEGQNVTLSCEQNLNHDAMYWYRQDPGQGLRLIYYSQIVNDFQKGDIAEGYSVSREKKESFPLTVTSAQKNPTAFYLCASSNLLRDRNQPQHFGDGTRLSIL.

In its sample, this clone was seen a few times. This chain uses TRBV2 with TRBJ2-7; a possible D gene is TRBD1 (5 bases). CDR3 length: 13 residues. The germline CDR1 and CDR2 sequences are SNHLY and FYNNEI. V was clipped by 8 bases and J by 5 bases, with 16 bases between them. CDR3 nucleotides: TGTGCCAGCTACCAACCAGGGTTGCACGAGCAGTACTTC. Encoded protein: CASYQPGLHEQYF.

The CDR3 region is CASSVGRNTEAFF. The CDR3 nucleotides are TGTGCCAGCAGCGTAGGCAGGAACACTGAAGCTTTCTTT. V usage is TRBV9 and J usage is TRBJ1-1; D is unresolved. V lost 0 bases to trimming and J lost 1 base, with 4 bases between them. CDR3 length equals 13 residues. Germline assignment: CDR1 SGDLS and CDR2 YYNGEE. Using reference TRBV9 and TRBJ1-1 for the parts outside the CDR3, the full variable domain is DSGVTQTPKHLITATGQRVTLRCSPRSGDLSVYWYQQSLDQGLQFLIQYYNGEERAKGNILERFSAQQFPDLHSELNLSSLELGDSALYFCASSVGRNTEAFFGQGTRLTVV.

This chain's CDR3 is CASSRLLNEQFF. The CDR3 DNA sequence: TGTGCCAGCAGCCGACTACTTAATGAGCAGTTCTTC. This rearrangement joins TRBV28 to TRBJ2-1; D is possibly TRBD2 (5 bases). Germline V gene lookup returns CDR1 MDHEN and CDR2 SYDVKM. The germline V and J ends were trimmed by 6 bases and 7 bases, with 10 bases remaining between them. The CDR3 consists of 12 residues.

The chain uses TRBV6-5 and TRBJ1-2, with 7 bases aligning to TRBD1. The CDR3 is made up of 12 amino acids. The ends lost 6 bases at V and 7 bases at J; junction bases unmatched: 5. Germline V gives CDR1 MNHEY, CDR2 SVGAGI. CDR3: CASRDRVSGYTF. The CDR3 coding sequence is TGTGCCAGCAGAGACAGGGTATCTGGCTACACCTTC.

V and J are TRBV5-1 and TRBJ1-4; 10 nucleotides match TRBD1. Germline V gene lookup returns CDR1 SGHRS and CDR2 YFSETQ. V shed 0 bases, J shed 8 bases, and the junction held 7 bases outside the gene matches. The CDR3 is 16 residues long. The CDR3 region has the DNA TGCGCCAGCAGCTTGGGACCGACAGGGGGCGGCGAAAAACTGTTTTTT. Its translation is CASSLGPTGGGEKLFF. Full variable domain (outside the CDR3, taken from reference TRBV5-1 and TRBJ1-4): KAGVTQTPRYLIKTRGQQVTLSCSPISGHRSVSWYQQTPGQGLQFLFEYFSETQRNKGNFPGRFSGRQFSNSRSEMNVSTLELGDSALYLCASSLGPTGGGEKLFFGSGTQLSVL.

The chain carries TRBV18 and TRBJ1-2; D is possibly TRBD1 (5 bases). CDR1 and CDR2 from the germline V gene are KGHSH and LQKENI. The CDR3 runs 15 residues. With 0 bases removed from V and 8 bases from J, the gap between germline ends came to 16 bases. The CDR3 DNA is TGTGCCAGCTCACCACCGGGGGTAGCGGCTTTCGGCTACACCTTC. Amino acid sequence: CASSPPGVAAFGYTF.

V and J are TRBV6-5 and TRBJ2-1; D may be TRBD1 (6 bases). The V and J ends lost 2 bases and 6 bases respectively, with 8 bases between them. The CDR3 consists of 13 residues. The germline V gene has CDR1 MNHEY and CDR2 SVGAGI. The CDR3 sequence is CASSYRDTNEQFF. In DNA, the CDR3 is TGTGCCAGCAGTTACCGGGACACCAATGAGCAGTTCTTC.

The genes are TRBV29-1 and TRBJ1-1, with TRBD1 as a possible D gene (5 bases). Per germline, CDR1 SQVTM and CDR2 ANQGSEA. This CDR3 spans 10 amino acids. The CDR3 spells CSHGGTEAFF. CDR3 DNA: TGCAGTCATGGGGGGACTGAAGCTTTCTTT.

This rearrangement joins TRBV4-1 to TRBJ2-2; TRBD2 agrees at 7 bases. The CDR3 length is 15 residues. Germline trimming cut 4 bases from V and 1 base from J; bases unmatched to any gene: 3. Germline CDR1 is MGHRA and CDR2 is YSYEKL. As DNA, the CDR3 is TGCGCCAGCAGCCTTGGACTAGGGAACACCGGGGAGCTGTTTTTT. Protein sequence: CASSLGLGNTGELFF.

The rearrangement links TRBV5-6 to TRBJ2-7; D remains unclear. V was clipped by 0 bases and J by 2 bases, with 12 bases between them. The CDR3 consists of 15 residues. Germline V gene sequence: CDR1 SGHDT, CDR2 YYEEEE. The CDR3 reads CASSLAGLVPYEQYF. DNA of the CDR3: TGTGCCAGCAGCTTGGCCGGCCTAGTCCCCTACGAGCAGTACTTC.

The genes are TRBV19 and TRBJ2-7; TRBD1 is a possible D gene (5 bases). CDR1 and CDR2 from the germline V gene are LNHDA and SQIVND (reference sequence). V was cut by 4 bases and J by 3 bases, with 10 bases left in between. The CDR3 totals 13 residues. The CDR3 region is CASSTLTGYEQYF. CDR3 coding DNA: TGTGCCAGTAGTACTTTAACAGGCTACGAGCAGTACTTC.

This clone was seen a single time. The CDR3 reads CASSLWGDRGYGYTF. The CDR3, as DNA: TGTGCCAGCAGTTTATGGGGTGACAGGGGGTATGGCTACACCTTC. V is TRBV27 and J is TRBJ1-2; 9 nucleotides match TRBD1. CDR3 length equals 15 residues. The junction had 5 bases not matched to a gene; V was cut back by 1 base and J by 5 bases. In germline, CDR1 is MNHEY, CDR2 SMNVEV (reference sequence).

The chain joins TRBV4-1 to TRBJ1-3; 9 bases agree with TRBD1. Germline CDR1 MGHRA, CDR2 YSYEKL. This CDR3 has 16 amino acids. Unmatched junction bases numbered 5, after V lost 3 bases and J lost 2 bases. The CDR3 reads CASSQGQGLAGNTIYF. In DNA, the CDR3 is TGCGCCAGCAGCCAGGGACAGGGACTCGCTGGAAACACCATATATTTT.

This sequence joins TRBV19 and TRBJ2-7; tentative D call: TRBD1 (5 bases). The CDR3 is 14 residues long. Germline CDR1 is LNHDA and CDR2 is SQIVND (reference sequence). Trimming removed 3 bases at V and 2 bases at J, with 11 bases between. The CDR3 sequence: CASSISAGPYEQYF. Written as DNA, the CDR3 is TGTGCCAGTAGTATCTCGGCAGGGCCCTACGAGCAGTACTTC.

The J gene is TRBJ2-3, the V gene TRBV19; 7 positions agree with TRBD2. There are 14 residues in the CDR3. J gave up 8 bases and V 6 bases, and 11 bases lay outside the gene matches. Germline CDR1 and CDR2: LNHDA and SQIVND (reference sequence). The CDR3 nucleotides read TGTGCCAGTAGACATGGACTAGTAGAGGGTACGCAGTATTTT. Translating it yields CASRHGLVEGTQYF.

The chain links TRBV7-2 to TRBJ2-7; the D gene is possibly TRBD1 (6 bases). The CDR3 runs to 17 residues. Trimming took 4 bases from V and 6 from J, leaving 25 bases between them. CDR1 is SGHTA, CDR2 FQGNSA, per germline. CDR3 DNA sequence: TGTGCCAGCAGCTGGATAAGCCACAGGGTCTCCCCCATCGAGCAGTACTTC. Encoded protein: CASSWISHRVSPIEQYF.

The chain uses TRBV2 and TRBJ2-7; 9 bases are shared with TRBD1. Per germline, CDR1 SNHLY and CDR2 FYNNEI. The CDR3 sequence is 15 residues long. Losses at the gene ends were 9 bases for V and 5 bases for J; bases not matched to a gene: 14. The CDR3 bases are TGTGCCAGTAAGTTAACCGGGACAGGGTTTGACGAGCAGTACTTC. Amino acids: CASKLTGTGFDEQYF. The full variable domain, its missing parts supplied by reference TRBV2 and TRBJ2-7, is EPEVTQTPSHQVTQMGQEVILRCVPISNHLYFYWYRQILGQKVEFLVSFYNNEISEKSEIFDDQFSVERPDGSNFTLKIRSTKLEDSAMYFCASKLTGTGFDEQYFGPGTRLTVT.

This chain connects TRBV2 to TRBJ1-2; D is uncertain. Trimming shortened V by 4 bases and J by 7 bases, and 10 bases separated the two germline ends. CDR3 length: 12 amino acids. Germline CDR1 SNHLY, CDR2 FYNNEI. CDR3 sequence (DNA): TGTGCCAGCAGTGTTGACATTTCTGGCTACACCTTC. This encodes CASSVDISGYTF.